This record covers a single TCR beta chain. The ends lost 5 bases at V and 6 bases at J; junction bases unmatched: 7. Looked up from germline, CDR1 is SGHKS and CDR2 is YYEKEE (reference sequence). This CDR3 spans 13 amino acids. The source of the sample is a study of T cell changes during pregnancy in multiple sclerosis. TCRdb's copy holds only in-frame clones and misses some; the assay was immunoSEQ multiplex PCR. The sample records 65,000 to 85,000 clones, more than 90% being singletons. The chain is built from TRBV5-5 and TRBJ1-2; 7 bases are a match to TRBD1. Sequenced material: CD4+ T cells from peripheral blood mononuclear cells, taken before pregnancy. This clonotype was sampled from a female donor with multiple sclerosis, enrolled in a pregnancy study. As DNA, the CDR3 is TGTGCCAGCAGACAGGGACAGATCAATGGCTACACCTTC. It encodes CASRQGQINGYTF. Combining the CDR3 with reference TRBV5-5 and TRBJ1-2 gives the whole variable domain DAGVTQSPTHLIKTRGQQVTLRCSPISGHKSVSWYQQVLGQGPQFIFQYYEKEERGRGNFPDRFSARQFPNYSSELNVNALLLGDSALYLCASRQGQINGYTFGSGTRLTVV.